The 22 T cell receptor beta chains below come from one sample, sequenced in a study of blood T cell repertoires in COVID-19. Generated by immunoSEQ multiplex PCR, the TCRdb table keeps only in-frame clones and is missing some. The sample yields approximately 130,000 clones, approximately 80% seen once. Sequencing was done on a sample of peripheral blood. The receptors were gathered from a man at least 80 years old with acute or convalescent COVID-19.

V gene TRBV4-2 combines with J gene TRBJ1-6; TRBD1 matches 9 bases. After removal of 0 bases from V and 7 bases from J, the junction contained 7 bases not matched to a gene. In germline, CDR1 is LGHNA, CDR2 YNFKEQ. The CDR3 is 17 residues long. CDR3 sequence (DNA): TGTGCCAGCAGCCAAGAAGGCTTGGGGACAGGGAATTCACCCCTCCACTTT. It is translated as CASSQEGLGTGNSPLHF.

The chain joins TRBV5-6 to TRBJ2-7; D is perhaps TRBD1 (6 bases). CDR1 is SGHDT and CDR2 is YYEEEE in the germline V gene. Trimming left V 1 base short and J 3 bases short, with 20 bases between. This CDR3 region has 17 residues. CDR3 bases: TGTGCCAGCAGCTTGTTTATTTCCGGGACACCCTACTACGAGCAGTACTTC. Amino acid sequence: CASSLFISGTPYYEQYF. Drawing the rest from reference TRBV5-6 and TRBJ2-7, the complete variable domain is DAGVTQSPTHLIKTRGQQVTLRCSPKSGHDTVSWYQQALGQGPQFIFQYYEEEERQRGNFPDRFSGHQFPNYSSELNVNALLLGDSALYLCASSLFISGTPYYEQYFGPGTRLTVT.

This chain uses TRBV9 with TRBJ1-1; tentative D call: TRBD1 (6 bases). CDR3 size: 16 residues. The ends were cut back, 0 bases at V and 0 bases at J, with 12 bases in the middle. Germline CDR1 reads SGDLS; CDR2 reads YYNGEE. CDR3 loop: CASSVGLGALNTEAFF. DNA for the CDR3: TGTGCCAGCAGCGTAGGATTGGGGGCGTTGAACACTGAAGCTTTCTTT.

As for this clone: This specimen includes other DNA sequences encoding the same CDR3. The rearrangement links TRBV5-1 to TRBJ2-7, with TRBD1 identical over 10 bases. V was pared by 4 bases and J by 6 bases, with 7 bases of the junction left unmatched. The CDR3 is 14 amino acids. Germline V gives CDR1 SGHRS, CDR2 YFSETQ. The CDR3 DNA is TGCGCCAGCAGCCCGACAGGGGGCAGTCTCGAGCAGTACTTC. Translation gives CASSPTGGSLEQYF.

The chain recombines TRBV5-5 with TRBJ2-7; the D gene is possibly TRBD2 (5 bases). Germline assignment: CDR1 SGHKS and CDR2 YYEKEE (reference sequence). V was pared by 1 base and J by 6 bases, with 17 bases between. CDR3 size: 15 residues. The CDR3 DNA reads TGTGCCAGCAGCTTGTTTCTGGTTAACAGCGGCGAGCAGTACTTC. Translation gives CASSLFLVNSGEQYF.

CDR3 DNA: TGTGCCTTACTACAGGGTCACGGCACTGAAGCTTTCTTT. This sequence encodes CALLQGHGTEAFF. V gene TRBV30 combines with J gene TRBJ1-1, with D perhaps matching TRBD1 (6 bases). The CDR3 runs 13 residues. Germline-derived CDR1 and CDR2 are GTSNPN and SVGIG (reference sequence). V lost 7 bases and J lost 4, with 16 bases in between.

The J gene is TRBJ2-2, the V gene TRBV3-1 (or the pseudogene TRBV3-2); 7 bases line up with TRBD2. From germline, CDR1 is LGHDT and CDR2 YNNKEL (reference sequence). Trimming cost V 4 bases and J 0 bases; bases outside gene matches: 5. This CDR3 has 16 residues. Here the CDR3 reads CASSLRGTTNTGELFF. The CDR3 region has the DNA TGTGCCAGCAGCCTACGAGGGACTACGAACACCGGGGAGCTGTTTTTT.

The J gene is TRBJ2-7, the V gene TRBV7-9, with 8 nucleotides matching TRBD1. Germline CDR1 and CDR2: SEHNR and FQNEAQ (reference sequence). CDR3 length: 14 amino acids. With V trimmed by 4 bases and J by 5 bases, 7 bases remained unmatched. CDR3 loop: CASSSGRGLDEQYF. The DNA of the CDR3 is TGTGCCAGCAGCTCGGGCAGGGGGCTTGACGAGCAGTACTTC.

This chain links TRBV6-1 with TRBJ2-2, with 7 positions matching TRBD2. J lost 6 bases, V lost 1 base, and 5 bases had no gene match. The CDR3 covers 15 residues. The V gene's germline CDR1 is MNHNS and CDR2 SASEGT. The CDR3 is CASSEVGRAAGELFF. The CDR3 DNA follows: TGTGCCAGCAGTGAAGTTGGGAGGGCAGCCGGGGAGCTGTTTTTT.

This chain joins TRBV7-8 and TRBJ2-7; TRBD1 is a possible D gene (6 bases). Trimming left V 3 bases short and J 1 base short, with 16 bases between. Germline V gene data show CDR1 as SGHVS and CDR2 as FQNEAQ. The CDR3 is 16 residues long. Here the CDR3 reads CASSLQDRYKSYEQYF. Here the CDR3 DNA reads TGTGCCAGCAGCTTGCAGGACAGATATAAGTCCTACGAGCAGTACTTC.

This clone showed up just once. The V and J genes are TRBV28 and TRBJ1-3; 9 positions agree with TRBD1. This CDR3 contains 17 residues. Germline CDR1 reads MDHEN; CDR2 reads SYDVKM. Trimming at V came to 6 bases and at J to 3 bases, leaving 12 bases not matched to a gene. Here the CDR3 reads CASSQPVQGASGNTIYF. The CDR3, as DNA: TGTGCCAGCAGCCAGCCAGTACAGGGGGCAAGTGGAAACACCATATATTTT.

The V and J genes are TRBV5-4 and TRBJ2-5; 9 bases align to TRBD1. J lost 3 bases, V lost 4 bases, and 4 bases had no gene match. There are 14 residues in the CDR3. Germline V gene sequence: CDR1 SGHNT, CDR2 YYREEE (reference sequence). For the CDR3, the DNA is TGTGCCAGCAGCGGAAGGACAGGGGAAGAGACCCAGTACTTC. This encodes CASSGRTGEETQYF.

The CDR3 nucleotides are TGTGCCAGCAGCTCGAAGACAGGGGATTCAGATACGCAGTATTTT. This encodes CASSSKTGDSDTQYF. V is TRBV7-6 and J is TRBJ2-3; 8 positions agree with TRBD1. In germline, CDR1 is SGHVS, CDR2 FNYEAQ. The V gene end was trimmed by 4 bases and the J gene end by 4 bases; junction bases not matched to a gene: 7. This CDR3 is 15 amino acids long.

The chain carries TRBV14 and TRBJ2-3, with D perhaps TRBD1 (7 bases). V dropped 3 bases and J dropped 5 bases, with 18 bases sitting between them. Germline CDR1 and CDR2: SGHDN and FVKESK. CDR3 length equals 16 residues. The CDR3 nucleotides are TGTGCCAGCAGCCAGGAAGGAGGGGGCGCATTAGATACGCAGTATTTT. Amino acids: CASSQEGGGALDTQYF.

The V gene is TRBV18, the J gene TRBJ2-2; tentatively, D is TRBD1 (6 bases). Germline V gives CDR1 KGHSH, CDR2 LQKENI. The germline V and J ends were trimmed by 2 bases and 1 base, with 14 bases remaining between them. The CDR3 length is 17 residues. The CDR3 loop reads CASSPAPGTKNTGELFF. CDR3 DNA: TGTGCCAGCTCACCAGCCCCCGGGACAAAGAACACCGGGGAGCTGTTTTTT.

The chain employs TRBV13 and TRBJ2-3; 8 nucleotides line up with TRBD2. Per germline, CDR1 PRHDT and CDR2 FYEKMQ (reference sequence). CDR3 length: 15 amino acids. The ends lost 0 bases at V and 3 bases at J; junction bases unmatched: 2. CDR3 region: CASSLGQRGTDTQYF. The CDR3, as DNA: TGTGCCAGCAGCTTAGGCCAGCGGGGGACAGATACGCAGTATTTT. Filled out from reference TRBV13 and TRBJ2-3, the complete variable domain reads AAGVIQSPRHLIKEKRETATLKCYPIPRHDTVYWYQQGPGQDPQFLISFYEKMQSDKGSIPDRFSAQQFSDYHSELNMSSLELGDSALYFCASSLGQRGTDTQYFGPGTRLTVL.

This clone was detected once. The chain carries TRBV5-5 and TRBJ1-4, with 7 bases aligning to TRBD1. J gave up 5 bases and V 0 bases, and 4 bases lay outside the gene matches. Germline V gene sequence: CDR1 SGHKS, CDR2 YYEKEE (reference sequence). The CDR3 consists of 15 residues. CDR3 amino acids: CASSLEQGRNEKLFF. Written as DNA, the CDR3 is TGTGCCAGCAGCTTGGAACAGGGGCGAAATGAAAAACTGTTTTTT. Drawing the rest from reference TRBV5-5 and TRBJ1-4, the complete variable domain is DAGVTQSPTHLIKTRGQQVTLRCSPISGHKSVSWYQQVLGQGPQFIFQYYEKEERGRGNFPDRFSARQFPNYSSELNVNALLLGDSALYLCASSLEQGRNEKLFFGSGTQLSVL.

Only a few counts were recorded for this clone. The chain uses TRBV2 and TRBJ2-7, with 8 bases identical to TRBD1. The CDR3 loop spans 17 amino acids. V shed 1 base, J shed 6 bases, and the junction held 14 bases outside the gene matches. CDR1 and CDR2 from the germline V gene are SNHLY and FYNNEI. The CDR3 coding sequence is TGTGCCAGCAGTGAAGTATCGCAGGGGGCGCGACTATCCGAGCAGTACTTC. It translates to CASSEVSQGARLSEQYF.

This clone was detected only a few times. The chain couples TRBV18 to TRBJ1-5; no definite D call. This CDR3 contains 13 residues. V lost 3 bases to trimming and J lost 7 bases, with 10 bases between them. CDR1 and CDR2 from the germline V gene are KGHSH and LQKENI. CDR3 region: CASSPDGDQPQHF. The CDR3, as DNA: TGTGCCAGCTCACCCGACGGAGACCAGCCCCAGCATTTT.

The chain has TRBV11-3 and TRBJ1-2, with D tentatively TRBD1 (6 bases). CDR3 size: 12 residues. V was cut by 5 bases and J by 6 bases, with 10 bases left in between. Germline CDR1 reads SGHNT; CDR2 reads YENEEA. CDR3 in DNA: TGTGCCAGCAGCCTACAGGGAGATGGCTACACCTTC. Amino acids: CASSLQGDGYTF.

The chain joins TRBV6-6 to TRBJ1-6, with D tentatively TRBD1 (5 bases). The CDR3 has 16 amino acids. The germline CDR1 and CDR2 sequences are MNHNY and SVGAGI (reference sequence). V was trimmed by 5 bases and J by 9 bases, leaving 20 bases between them. The DNA for the CDR3 is TGTGCCAGCAGTGGGGCCCACGGGGGAGTGGGTTCACCCCTCCACTTT. It is translated as CASSGAHGGVGSPLHF.

This clone was counted many times. The chain employs TRBV9 and TRBJ1-3; D remains ambiguous. V was trimmed by 0 bases and J by 0 bases, leaving 10 bases between them. In germline, CDR1 is SGDLS, CDR2 YYNGEE. The CDR3 has 16 amino acids. The CDR3 DNA sequence: TGTGCCAGCAGCGTAGATTCAGTATACTCTGGAAACACCATATATTTT. Translating it yields CASSVDSVYSGNTIYF.